One T cell receptor beta chain is described in this entry. Here immunoSEQ multiplex PCR was the method, and the copy in TCRdb shows in-frame clones only, minus some. The table records a few hundred thousand clones, more than 85% of them present only once. Germline lookup yields CDR1 KGHSH and CDR2 LQKENI. Trimming took off 3 bases at V and 1 base at J, with 9 bases between the two ends. The CDR3 consists of 14 residues. This entry belongs to a study of blood T cell repertoires in COVID-19. The chain links TRBV18 to TRBJ2-5; D might be TRBD2 (5 bases). The source of this sequence is a man between 60 and 75 years old with acute or convalescent COVID-19. The sequenced sample was peripheral blood. The DNA of the CDR3 is TGTGCCAGCTCACCTCCGGGAACCCAAGAGACCCAGTACTTC. Translating it yields CASSPPGTQETQYF.